This TCR beta chain was retrieved from a study of metastatic and nonmetastatic thyroid tumors (dated by TCRdb to 2020 to 2021). For the wider study: For patients with malignant and with benign thyroid disease, the researchers compared repertoires between peripheral blood samples and tumor or nodule tissue samples. The research as a whole found: In both blood and tumor samples, malignant tumors were reported to have significantly higher TCR beta diversity than benign nodules.

Libraries were made using PCR. Instrument used: Illumina HiSeq 4000. High-throughput sequencing was used to profile the CDR3 region of the TCR beta-chain in every patient. As for how the authors treated the data: The researchers built a classifier to tell apart papillary thyroid cancer patients with distant metastasis, based on CDR3 differences among clinicopathological groups. Repertoire diversity was assessed with the Shannon index, and tumor-blood repertoire similarity with the Morisita-Horn index. TCRdb took the public reads, trimmed them with fastp at Q25, ran MiXCR for clone calling and kept in-frame beta chains. The V and J calls and clone size are TCRdb's, not the authors'. The sample includes around 22,000 clones, with roughly 23% observed a single time. The ten most abundant clones make up 10% to 15% of the sample. Before undergoing thyroid surgery, none of the patients had been given any kind of treatment. The study retrospectively analysed patient clinical samples collected from about 2012 to 2019 using T-cell receptor beta sequencing.

Concerning this clone itself: It has no known antigen specificity. Qualities for individual bases were not recorded, and no much larger clone is one base off.

Per the germline V gene (reference sequence), DFQATT is the CDR1 and SNEGSKA is the CDR2. From its cysteine to its phenylalanine, the CDR3 spans 16 amino acids. The read is trimmed to its CDR3 DNA, 48 bases read in frame from base 1. V loses 0 bases at its end and J loses 6 bases; junction bases beyond the gene matches: 10. The receptor's source is a female donor with papillary thyroid cancer or a benign thyroid nodule (not recorded which). Some clones in this sample may be carry-over from other donors' samples. Material: tumor tissue. The chain uses TRBV20-1 and TRBJ2-1, with 8 junctional bases fitting TRBD2. The CDR3 reads as follows: CSARETGGRWVNEQFF. Read as DNA, the sequence is TGCAGTGCTAGAGAGACTGGCGGGAGGTGGGTCAATGAGCAGTTCTTC.